Sequencing of this T cell receptor beta chain was carried out in a study of shared clonotypes between healthy human individuals. Study details: Donors consisted of a couple of women and a few men between 18 and 49.

To note about this clone: Its matching antigen is unknown.

Study results and caveats: Between a handful of donors, naive CD4 clonotypes were shared at a level of approximately 5%. In contrast to clonotypes shared by all four donors, non-shared clonotypes had lower generation probabilities.

Naive CD8 cells comprised CD45RO-negative, CCR7-positively selected cells, excluding terminally differentiated effector memory CD45RA+ cells. In the original analysis: ImmunoSEQ supplied junction-only sequences lacking quality scores, so filtering was different. Clones were read by immunoSEQ multiplex PCR, and TCRdb kept only the in-frame ones, dropping some. The D gene and trimming were derived from the DNA, and the V and J assignments and clone size from that table. The sample lists more than 2 million clones; 93% were seen once. Trimming took 5 bases from V and 4 from J, leaving 12 bases between them. The length of the CDR3 is 13 residues. Germline V gene lookup returns CDR1 MNHEY and CDR2 SMNVEV (reference sequence).

Material: naive CD8+ T cells from PBMCs. The chain links TRBV27 to TRBJ2-7; D call uncertain. The receptor's source is a man aged 18-30 years in good health. Some clones in this sample may be carry-over from other donors' samples. CDR3 nucleotides: TGTGCCAGCAGTGGCTCGGACCGATACGAGCAGTACTTC. Translation gives CASSGSDRYEQYF.